This T cell receptor (beta chain) came from a study of tumor and adjacent non-tumor tissue in lung cancer. Only one count was recorded for this clonotype. Its antigen is still unknown. Germline is not matched at one junction end, which may reflect a read error. This CDR3 region has 13 residues. CDR1 SGHAT and CDR2 FQNNGV come from the germline V gene. Notes on the study in general: Compared with tumor, normal lung showed significantly lower TCR diversity.

This sample's RNA came from whole unsorted tissue. A modified ARM-PCR protocol with three rounds of nested PCR amplified TCRbeta. From the multiplex PCR reads, TCRdb called clonotypes with MiXCR, one entry per CDR3 protein. The sample lists fewer than 120,000 distinct CDR3 sequences, over 70% seen once, with about 22% in the top ten. V and J are TRBV11-2 and TRBJ2-7; D ambiguous. The sequencing sample was made of lung tumor tissue. This TCR was recovered from a man between 65 and 80 years old with non-small cell lung cancer. CDR3 sequence reads: CASSQSTEREQFF. CDR3 DNA sequence: TGTGCCAGCAGCCAATCGACCGAGCGCGAGCAATTCTTC. The full variable domain, in which reference TRBV11-2 and TRBJ2-7 provide the parts outside the CDR3, is EAGVAQSPRYKIIEKRQSVAFWCNPISGHATLYWYQQILGQGPKLLIQFQNNGVVDDSQLPKDRFSAERLKGVDSTLKIQPAKLEDSAVYLCASSQSTEREQFFGPGTRLTVT.